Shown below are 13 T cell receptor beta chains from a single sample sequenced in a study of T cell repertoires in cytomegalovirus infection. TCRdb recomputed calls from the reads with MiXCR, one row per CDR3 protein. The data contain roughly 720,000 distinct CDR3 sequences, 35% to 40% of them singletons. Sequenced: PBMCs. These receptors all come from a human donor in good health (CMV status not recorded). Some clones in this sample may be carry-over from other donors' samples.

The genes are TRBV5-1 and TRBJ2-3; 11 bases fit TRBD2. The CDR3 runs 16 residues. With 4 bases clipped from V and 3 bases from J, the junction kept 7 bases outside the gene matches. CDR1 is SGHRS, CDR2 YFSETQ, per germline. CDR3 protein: CASSPAASGRTDTQYF. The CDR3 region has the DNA TGCGCCAGCAGCCCGGCGGCTAGCGGGAGGACAGATACGCAGTATTTT.

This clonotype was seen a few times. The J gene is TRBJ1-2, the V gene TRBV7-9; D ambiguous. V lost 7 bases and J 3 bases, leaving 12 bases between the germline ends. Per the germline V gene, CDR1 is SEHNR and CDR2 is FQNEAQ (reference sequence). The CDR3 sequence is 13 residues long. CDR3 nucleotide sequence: TGTGCCAGCAAAAACCCCGGTGACTATGGCTACACCTTC. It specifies CASKNPGDYGYTF.

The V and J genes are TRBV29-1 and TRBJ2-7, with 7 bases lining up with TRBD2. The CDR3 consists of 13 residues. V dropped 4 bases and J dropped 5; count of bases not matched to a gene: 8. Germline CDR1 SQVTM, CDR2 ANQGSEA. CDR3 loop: CSVGGGSTHEQYF. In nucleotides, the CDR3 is TGCAGCGTTGGGGGCGGGAGTACCCACGAGCAGTACTTC.

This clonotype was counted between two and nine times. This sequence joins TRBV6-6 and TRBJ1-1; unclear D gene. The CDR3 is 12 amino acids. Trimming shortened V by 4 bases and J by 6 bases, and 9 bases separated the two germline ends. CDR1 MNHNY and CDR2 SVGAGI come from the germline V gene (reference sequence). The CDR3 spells CASSSLSAEAFF. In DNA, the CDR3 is TGTGCCAGCAGTTCTCTAAGCGCTGAAGCTTTCTTT.

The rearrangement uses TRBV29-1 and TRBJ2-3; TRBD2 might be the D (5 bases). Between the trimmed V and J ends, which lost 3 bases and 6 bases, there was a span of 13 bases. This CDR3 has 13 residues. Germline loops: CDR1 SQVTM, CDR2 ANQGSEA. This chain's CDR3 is CSVDTSRLDTQYF. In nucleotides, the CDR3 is TGCAGCGTTGATACTAGTCGTCTCGATACGCAGTATTTT.

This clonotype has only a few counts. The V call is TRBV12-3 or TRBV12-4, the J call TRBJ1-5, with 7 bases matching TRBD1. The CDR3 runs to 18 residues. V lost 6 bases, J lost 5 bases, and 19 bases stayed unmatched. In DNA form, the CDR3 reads TGTGCCAGCAGACGCGGACAGGTTCGTTCGACGTTGGATCAGCCCCAGCATTTT. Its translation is CASRRGQVRSTLDQPQHF.

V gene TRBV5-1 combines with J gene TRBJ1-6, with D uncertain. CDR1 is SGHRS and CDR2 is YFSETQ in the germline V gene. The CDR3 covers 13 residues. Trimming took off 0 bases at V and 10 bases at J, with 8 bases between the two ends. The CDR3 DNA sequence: TGCGCCAGCAGCTTGGGGGCTGAGTCACCCCTCCACTTT. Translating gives CASSLGAESPLHF.

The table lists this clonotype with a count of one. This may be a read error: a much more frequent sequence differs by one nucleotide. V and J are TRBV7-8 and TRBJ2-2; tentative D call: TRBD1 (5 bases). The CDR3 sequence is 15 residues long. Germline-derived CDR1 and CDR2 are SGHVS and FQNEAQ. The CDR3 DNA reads TGTGCCGGCAGCCGAGGACACGTGAACACCGGGGAGCTGTTTTTT. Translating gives CAGSRGHVNTGELFF.

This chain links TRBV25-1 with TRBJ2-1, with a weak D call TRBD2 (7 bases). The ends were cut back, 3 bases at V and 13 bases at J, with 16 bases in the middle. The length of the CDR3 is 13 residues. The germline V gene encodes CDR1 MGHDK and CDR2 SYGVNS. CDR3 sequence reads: CASSDNRGAQQFF. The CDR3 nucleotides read TGTGCCAGCAGTGACAACCGGGGGGCTCAACAGTTCTTC.

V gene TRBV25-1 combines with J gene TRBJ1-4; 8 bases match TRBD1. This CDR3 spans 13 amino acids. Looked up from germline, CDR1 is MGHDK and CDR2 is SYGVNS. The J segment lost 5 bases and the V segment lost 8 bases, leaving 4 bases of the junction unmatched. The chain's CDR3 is CASARTGNEKLFF. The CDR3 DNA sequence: TGTGCCAGCGCAAGGACAGGGAATGAAAAACTGTTTTTT.

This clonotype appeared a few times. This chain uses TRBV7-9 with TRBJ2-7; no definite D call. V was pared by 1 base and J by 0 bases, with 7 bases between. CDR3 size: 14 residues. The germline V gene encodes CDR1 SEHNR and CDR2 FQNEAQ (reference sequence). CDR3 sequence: CASSLGVVSYEQYF. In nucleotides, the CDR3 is TGTGCCAGCAGCTTAGGAGTCGTCTCCTACGAGCAGTACTTC.

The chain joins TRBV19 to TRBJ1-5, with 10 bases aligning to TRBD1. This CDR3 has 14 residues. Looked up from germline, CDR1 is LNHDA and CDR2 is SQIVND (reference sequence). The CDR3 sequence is CAIGGTGEYQPQHF. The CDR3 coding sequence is TGTGCGATCGGCGGGACAGGGGAATACCAGCCCCAGCATTTT.

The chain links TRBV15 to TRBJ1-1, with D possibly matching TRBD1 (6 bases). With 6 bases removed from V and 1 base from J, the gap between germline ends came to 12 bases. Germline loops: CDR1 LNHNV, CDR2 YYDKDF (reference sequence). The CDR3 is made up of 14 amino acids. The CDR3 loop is CATRAGVSNTEAFF. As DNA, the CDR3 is TGTGCCACCAGGGCAGGGGTTTCGAACACTGAAGCTTTCTTT.